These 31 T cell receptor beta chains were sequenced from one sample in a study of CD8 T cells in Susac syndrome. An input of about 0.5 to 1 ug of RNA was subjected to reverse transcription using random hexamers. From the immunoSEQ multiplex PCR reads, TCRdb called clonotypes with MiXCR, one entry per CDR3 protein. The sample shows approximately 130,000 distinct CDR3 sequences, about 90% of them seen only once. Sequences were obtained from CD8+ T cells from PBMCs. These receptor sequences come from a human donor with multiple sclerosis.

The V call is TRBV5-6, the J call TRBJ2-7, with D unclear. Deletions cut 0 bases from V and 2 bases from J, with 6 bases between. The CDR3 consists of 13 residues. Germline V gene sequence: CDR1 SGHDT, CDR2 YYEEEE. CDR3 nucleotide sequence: TGTGCCAGCAGCTTGGCGGCGGCCTACGAGCAGTACTTC. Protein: CASSLAAAYEQYF.

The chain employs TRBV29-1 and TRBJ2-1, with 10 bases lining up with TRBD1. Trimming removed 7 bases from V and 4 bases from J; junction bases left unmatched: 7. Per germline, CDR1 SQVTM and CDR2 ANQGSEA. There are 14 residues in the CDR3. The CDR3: CSAKGDRGYNEQFF. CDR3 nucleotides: TGCAGCGCGAAAGGGGACAGGGGTTACAATGAGCAGTTCTTC.

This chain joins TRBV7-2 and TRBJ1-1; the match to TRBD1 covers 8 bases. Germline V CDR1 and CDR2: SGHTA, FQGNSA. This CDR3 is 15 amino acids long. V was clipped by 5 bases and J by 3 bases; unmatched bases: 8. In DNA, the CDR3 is TGTGCCAGCAGCATCATACAGGGGGAGTACACTGAAGCTTTCTTT. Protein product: CASSIIQGEYTEAFF. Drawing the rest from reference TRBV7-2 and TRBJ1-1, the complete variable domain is GAGVSQSPSNKVTEKGKDVELRCDPISGHTALYWYRQSLGQGLEFLIYFQGNSAPDKSGLPSDRFSAERTGGSVSTLTIQRTQQEDSAVYLCASSIIQGEYTEAFFGQGTRLTVV.

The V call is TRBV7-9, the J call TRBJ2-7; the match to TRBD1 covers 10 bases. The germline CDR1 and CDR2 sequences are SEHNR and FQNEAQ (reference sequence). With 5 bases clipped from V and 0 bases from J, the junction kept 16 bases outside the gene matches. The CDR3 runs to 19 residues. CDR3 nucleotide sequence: TGTGCCAGCAGCGATCCTGGGGGACCGGGACAGGGGTTCTCCTACGAGCAGTACTTC. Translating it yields CASSDPGGPGQGFSYEQYF.

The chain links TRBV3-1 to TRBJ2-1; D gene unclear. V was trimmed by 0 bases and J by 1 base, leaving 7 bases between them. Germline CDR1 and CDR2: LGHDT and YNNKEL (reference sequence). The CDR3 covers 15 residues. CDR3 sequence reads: CASSQDFDSYNEQFF. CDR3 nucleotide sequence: TGTGCCAGCAGCCAAGACTTCGATTCCTACAATGAGCAGTTCTTC.

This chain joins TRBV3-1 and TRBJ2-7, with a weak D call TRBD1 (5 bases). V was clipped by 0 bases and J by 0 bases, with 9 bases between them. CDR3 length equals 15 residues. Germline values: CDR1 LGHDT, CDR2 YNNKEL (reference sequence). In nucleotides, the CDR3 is TGTGCCAGCAGCCAAGATTGGGGCAACTCCTACGAGCAGTACTTC. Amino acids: CASSQDWGNSYEQYF.

The CDR3 coding sequence is TGTGCCAGCAGCACTGGAGGGGAAGCTTTCTTT. Translated: CASSTGGEAFF. The chain employs TRBV6-5 and TRBJ1-1; D remains ambiguous. Germline V gene sequence: CDR1 MNHEY, CDR2 SVGAGI. Between the trimmed V and J ends, which lost 6 bases and 8 bases, there was a span of 10 bases. This CDR3 has 11 residues.

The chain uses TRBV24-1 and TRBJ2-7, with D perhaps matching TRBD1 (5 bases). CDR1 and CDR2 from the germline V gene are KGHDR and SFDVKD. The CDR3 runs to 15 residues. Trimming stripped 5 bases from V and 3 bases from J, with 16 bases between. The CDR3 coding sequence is TGTGCCACCAGTGTTTTTGCGACAGACATCTACGAGCAGTACTTC. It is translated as CATSVFATDIYEQYF.

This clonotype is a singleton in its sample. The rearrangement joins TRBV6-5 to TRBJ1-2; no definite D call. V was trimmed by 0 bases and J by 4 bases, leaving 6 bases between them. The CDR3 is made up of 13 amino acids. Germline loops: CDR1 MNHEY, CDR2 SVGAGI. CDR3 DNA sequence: TGTGCCAGCAGTTACTCGGGTACCTATGGCTACACCTTC. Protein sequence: CASSYSGTYGYTF.

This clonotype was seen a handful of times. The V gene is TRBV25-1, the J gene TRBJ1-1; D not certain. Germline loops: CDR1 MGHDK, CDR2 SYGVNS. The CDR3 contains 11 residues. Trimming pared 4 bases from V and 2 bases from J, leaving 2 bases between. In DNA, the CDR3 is TGTGCCAGCAGTGGCAACACTGAAGCTTTCTTT. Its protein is CASSGNTEAFF.

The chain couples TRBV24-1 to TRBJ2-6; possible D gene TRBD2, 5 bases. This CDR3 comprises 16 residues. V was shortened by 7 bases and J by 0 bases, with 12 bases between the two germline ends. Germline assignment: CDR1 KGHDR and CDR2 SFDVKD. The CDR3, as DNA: TGTGCCACCAGCGGTGAGGGAACCTCTGGGGCCAACGTCCTGACTTTC. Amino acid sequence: CATSGEGTSGANVLTF.

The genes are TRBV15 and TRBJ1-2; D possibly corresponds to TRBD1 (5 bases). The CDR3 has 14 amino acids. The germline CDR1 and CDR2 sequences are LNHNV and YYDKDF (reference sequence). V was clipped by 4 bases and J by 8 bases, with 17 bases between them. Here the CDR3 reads CATSTGTPQRGYTF. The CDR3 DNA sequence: TGTGCCACCAGCACCGGGACCCCGCAAAGAGGCTACACCTTC.

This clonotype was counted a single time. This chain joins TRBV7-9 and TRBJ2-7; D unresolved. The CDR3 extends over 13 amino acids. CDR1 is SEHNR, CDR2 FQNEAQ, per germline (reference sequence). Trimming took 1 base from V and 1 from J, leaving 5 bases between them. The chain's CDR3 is CASSLELSYEQYF. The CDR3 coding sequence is TGTGCCAGCAGCTTAGAGCTTTCCTACGAGCAGTACTTC.

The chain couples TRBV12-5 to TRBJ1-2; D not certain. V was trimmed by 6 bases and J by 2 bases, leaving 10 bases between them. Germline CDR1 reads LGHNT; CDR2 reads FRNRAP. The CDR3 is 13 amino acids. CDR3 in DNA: TGTGCTAGTGGCCACGGACTGAACTATGGCTACACCTTC. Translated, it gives CASGHGLNYGYTF.

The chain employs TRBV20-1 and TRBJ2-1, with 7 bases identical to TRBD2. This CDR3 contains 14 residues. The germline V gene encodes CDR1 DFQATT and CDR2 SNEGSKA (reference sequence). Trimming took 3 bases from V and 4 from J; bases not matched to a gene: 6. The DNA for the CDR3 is TGCAGTGCTAGGCAGCTAGCGGATTACAATGAGCAGTTCTTC. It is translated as CSARQLADYNEQFF.

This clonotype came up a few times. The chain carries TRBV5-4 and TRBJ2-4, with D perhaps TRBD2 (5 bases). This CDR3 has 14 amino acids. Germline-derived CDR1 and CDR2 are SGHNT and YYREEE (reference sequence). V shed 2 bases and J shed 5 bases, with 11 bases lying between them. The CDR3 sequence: CASSLSGSENIQYF. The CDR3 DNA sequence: TGTGCCAGCAGCTTATCGGGGTCGGAAAACATTCAGTACTTC.

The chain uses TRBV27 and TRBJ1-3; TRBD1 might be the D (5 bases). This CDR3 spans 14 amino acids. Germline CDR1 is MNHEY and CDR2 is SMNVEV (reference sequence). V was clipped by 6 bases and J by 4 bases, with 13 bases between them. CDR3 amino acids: CASSPRGVGNTIYF. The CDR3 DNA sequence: TGTGCCAGCAGCCCTCGGGGGGTCGGAAACACCATATATTTT.

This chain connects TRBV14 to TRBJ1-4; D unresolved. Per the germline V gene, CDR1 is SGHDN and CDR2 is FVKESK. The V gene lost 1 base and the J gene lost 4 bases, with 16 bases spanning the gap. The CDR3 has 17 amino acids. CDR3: CASSQGRSLLYNEKLFF. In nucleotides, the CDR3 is TGTGCCAGCAGCCAAGGACGTTCTCTACTTTATAATGAAAAACTGTTTTTT. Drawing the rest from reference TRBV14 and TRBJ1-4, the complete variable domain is EAGVTQFPSHSVIEKGQTVTLRCDPISGHDNLYWYRRVMGKEIKFLLHFVKESKQDESGMPNNRFLAERTGGTYSTLKVQPAELEDSGVYFCASSQGRSLLYNEKLFFGSGTQLSVL.

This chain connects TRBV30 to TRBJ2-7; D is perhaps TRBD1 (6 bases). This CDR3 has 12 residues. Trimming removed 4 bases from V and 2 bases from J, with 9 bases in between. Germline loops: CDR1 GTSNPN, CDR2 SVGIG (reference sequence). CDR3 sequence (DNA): TGTGCCTGGACGACAGGAACCTACGAGCAGTACTTC. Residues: CAWTTGTYEQYF.

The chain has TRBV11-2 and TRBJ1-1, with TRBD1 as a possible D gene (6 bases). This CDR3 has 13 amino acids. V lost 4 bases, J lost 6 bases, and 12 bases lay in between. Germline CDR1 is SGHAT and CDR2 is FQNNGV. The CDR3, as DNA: TGTGCCAGCAGCTCGAGGGGGGAACCTGAAGCTTTCTTT. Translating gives CASSSRGEPEAFF.

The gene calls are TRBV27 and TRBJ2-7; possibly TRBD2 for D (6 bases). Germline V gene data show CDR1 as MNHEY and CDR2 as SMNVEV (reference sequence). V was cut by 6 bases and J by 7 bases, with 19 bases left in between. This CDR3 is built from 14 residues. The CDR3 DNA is TGTGCCAGCAGCTCCAGACTAGATTTAAGGGAGCAGTACTTC. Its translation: CASSSRLDLREQYF.

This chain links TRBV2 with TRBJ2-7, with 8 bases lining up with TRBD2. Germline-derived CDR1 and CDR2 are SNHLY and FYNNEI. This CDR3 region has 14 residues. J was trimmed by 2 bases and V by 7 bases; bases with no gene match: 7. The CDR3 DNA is TGTGCCAGCAAGACACTAGCGGAAGCCTACGAGCAGTACTTC. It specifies CASKTLAEAYEQYF.

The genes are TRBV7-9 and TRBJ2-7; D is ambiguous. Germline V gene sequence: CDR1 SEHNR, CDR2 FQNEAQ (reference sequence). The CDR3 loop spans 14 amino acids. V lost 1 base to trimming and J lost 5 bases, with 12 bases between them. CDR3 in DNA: TGTGCCAGCAGCTTAGGGGTAGTACCGCACGAGCAGTACTTC. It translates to CASSLGVVPHEQYF.

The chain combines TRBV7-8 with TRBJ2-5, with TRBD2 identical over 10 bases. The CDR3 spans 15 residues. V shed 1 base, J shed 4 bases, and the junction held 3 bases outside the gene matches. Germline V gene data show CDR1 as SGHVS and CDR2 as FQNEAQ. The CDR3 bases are TGTGCCAGCAGCTTAGACGTAGCGGGAGGAGAGACCCAGTACTTC. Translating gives CASSLDVAGGETQYF.

CDR3 protein: CASEDPRHAYEQYF. CDR3 DNA: TGTGCCAGCGAGGATCCACGACATGCCTACGAGCAGTACTTC. V is TRBV2 and J is TRBJ2-7; D unclear. Germline assignment: CDR1 SNHLY and CDR2 FYNNEI. V lost 8 bases and J lost 2, with 16 bases in between. This CDR3 comprises 14 residues.

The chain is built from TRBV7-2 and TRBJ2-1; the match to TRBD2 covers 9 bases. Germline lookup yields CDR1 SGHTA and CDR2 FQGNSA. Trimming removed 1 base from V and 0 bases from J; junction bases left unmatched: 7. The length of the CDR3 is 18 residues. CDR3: CASSLVGGSGSSYNEQFF. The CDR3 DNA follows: TGTGCCAGCAGCTTAGTGGGGGGTAGCGGGAGCTCCTACAATGAGCAGTTCTTC. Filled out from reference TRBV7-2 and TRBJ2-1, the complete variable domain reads GAGVSQSPSNKVTEKGKDVELRCDPISGHTALYWYRQSLGQGLEFLIYFQGNSAPDKSGLPSDRFSAERTGGSVSTLTIQRTQQEDSAVYLCASSLVGGSGSSYNEQFFGPGTRLTVL.

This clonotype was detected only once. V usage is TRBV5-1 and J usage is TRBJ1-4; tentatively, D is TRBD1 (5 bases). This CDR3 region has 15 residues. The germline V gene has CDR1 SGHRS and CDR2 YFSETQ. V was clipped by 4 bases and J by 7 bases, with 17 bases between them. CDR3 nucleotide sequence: TGCGCCAGCAGCGGGGGGAGGGTATCCCCTGAAAAACTGTTTTTT. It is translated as CASSGGRVSPEKLFF.

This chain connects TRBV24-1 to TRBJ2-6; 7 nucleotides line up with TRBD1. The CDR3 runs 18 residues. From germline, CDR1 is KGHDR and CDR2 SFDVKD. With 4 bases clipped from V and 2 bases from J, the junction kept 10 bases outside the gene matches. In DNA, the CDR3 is TGTGCCACCAGTGACACGACAGGGAAGGCAACTGGGGCCAACGTCCTGACTTTC. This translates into CATSDTTGKATGANVLTF.

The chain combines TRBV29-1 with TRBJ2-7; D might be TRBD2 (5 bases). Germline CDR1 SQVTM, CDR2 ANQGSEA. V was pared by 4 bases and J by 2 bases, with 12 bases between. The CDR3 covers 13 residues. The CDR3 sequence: CSVALAVTYEQYF. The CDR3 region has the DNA TGCAGCGTTGCCCTAGCTGTGACCTACGAGCAGTACTTC.

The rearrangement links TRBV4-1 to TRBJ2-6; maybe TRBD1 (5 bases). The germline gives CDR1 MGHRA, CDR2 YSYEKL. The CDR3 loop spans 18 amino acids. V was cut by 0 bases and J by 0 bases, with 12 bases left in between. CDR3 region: CASSQDGSRDSGANVLTF. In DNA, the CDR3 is TGCGCCAGCAGCCAAGACGGGTCCAGGGACTCTGGGGCCAACGTCCTGACTTTC.

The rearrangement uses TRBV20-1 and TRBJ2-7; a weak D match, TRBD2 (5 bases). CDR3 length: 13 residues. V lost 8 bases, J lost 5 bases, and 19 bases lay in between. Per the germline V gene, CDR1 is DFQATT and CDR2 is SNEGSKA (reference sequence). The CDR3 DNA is TGCAGTCCTCTCAACCGGGGTGTGAACGAGCAGTACTTC. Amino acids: CSPLNRGVNEQYF.